This T cell receptor (beta chain) came from a study of blood T cell repertoires in COVID-19. About the study: Donors in the United States, Italy and Spain gave samples during acute or convalescent COVID-19. The analysed material was cDNA or gDNA that came from T cells, B-cell-depleted T cells, or PBMCs.

The germline gives CDR1 MNHEY, CDR2 SVGAGI. The ends were cut back, 8 bases at V and 0 bases at J, with 16 bases in the middle. This CDR3 is built from 15 residues. Enrollment of patients from Seattle took place during active infection, with longitudinal follow-up. Using immunoSEQ multiplex PCR, the repertoire was profiled, and TCRdb retains in-frame clones only, with some absent. This table has 250,000 to 350,000 clones, about four fifths appearing once. The chain has TRBV6-5 and TRBJ2-5; D is perhaps TRBD1 (6 bases). The specimen was peripheral blood. The receptor was isolated from a human donor with COVID-19, enrolled during active disease. The donor label of this sample is uncertain. The CDR3: CASSWEQGNQETQYF. CDR3 sequence (DNA): TGTGCCAGCTCGTGGGAACAGGGAAACCAAGAGACCCAGTACTTC.